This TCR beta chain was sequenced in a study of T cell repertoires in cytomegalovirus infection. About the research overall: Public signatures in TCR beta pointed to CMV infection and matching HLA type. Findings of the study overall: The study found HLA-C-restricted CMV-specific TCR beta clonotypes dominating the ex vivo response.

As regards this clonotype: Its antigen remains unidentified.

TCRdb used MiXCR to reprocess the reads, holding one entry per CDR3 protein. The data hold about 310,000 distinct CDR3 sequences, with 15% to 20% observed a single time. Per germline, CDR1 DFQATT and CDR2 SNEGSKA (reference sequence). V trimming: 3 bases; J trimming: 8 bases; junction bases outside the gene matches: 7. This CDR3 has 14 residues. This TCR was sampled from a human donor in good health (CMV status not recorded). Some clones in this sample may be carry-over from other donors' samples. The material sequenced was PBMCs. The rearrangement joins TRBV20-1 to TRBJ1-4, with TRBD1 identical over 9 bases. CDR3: CSARRGQGGEKLFF. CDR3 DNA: TGCAGTGCTAGGAGGGGACAGGGAGGGGAAAAACTGTTTTTT.